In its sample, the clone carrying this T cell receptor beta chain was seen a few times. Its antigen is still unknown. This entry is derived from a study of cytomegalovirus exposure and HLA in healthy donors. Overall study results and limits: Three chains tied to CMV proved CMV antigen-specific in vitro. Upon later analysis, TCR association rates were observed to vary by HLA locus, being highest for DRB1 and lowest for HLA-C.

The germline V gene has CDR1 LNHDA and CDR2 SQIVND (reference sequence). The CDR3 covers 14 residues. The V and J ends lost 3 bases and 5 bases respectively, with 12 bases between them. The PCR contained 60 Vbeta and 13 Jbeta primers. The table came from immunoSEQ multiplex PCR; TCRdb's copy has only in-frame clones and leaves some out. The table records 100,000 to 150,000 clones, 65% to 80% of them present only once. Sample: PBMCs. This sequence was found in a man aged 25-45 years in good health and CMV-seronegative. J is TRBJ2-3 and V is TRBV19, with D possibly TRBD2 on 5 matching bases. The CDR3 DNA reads TGTGCCAGTAGTATCGGGGTTGGTATAGATACGCAGTATTTT. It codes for CASSIGVGIDTQYF. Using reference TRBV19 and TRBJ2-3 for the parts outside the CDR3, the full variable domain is DGGITQSPKYLFRKEGQNVTLSCEQNLNHDAMYWYRQDPGQGLRLIYYSQIVNDFQKGDIAEGYSVSREKKESFPLTVTSAQKNPTAFYLCASSIGVGIDTQYFGPGTRLTVL.